This TCR beta chain emerged from a study of lymphopenia after photon versus proton radiotherapy. Assay: immunoSEQ multiplex PCR; the TCRdb copy retains only in-frame clones and omits some. The sample records tens of thousands of clones, approximately 90% being singletons. The V segment lost 5 bases and the J segment 3 bases; nucleotides outside the gene matches: 4. This CDR3 comprises 13 residues. Germline V gene data show CDR1 as SGHAT and CDR2 as FQNNGV. This clone was counted a few times. The source of this sequence is a woman in her seventies with pancreatic cancer. The chain uses TRBV11-2 and TRBJ2-7; 7 bases line up with TRBD1. The material was peripheral blood, obtained from a patient treated with photon-based radiotherapy. CDR3 sequence: CASSGQDFYEQYF. In DNA, the CDR3 is TGTGCCAGCAGCGGACAGGACTTCTACGAGCAGTACTTC.